The rows below give T cell receptor beta chains drawn from one sample of a study of cytomegalovirus exposure and HLA in healthy donors. Sequenced by immunoSEQ multiplex PCR; TCRdb stores in-frame clones only, minus some. The table has some 190,000 clones, more than 65% seen once. The specimen was PBMCs. The receptors shown here come from a female donor in good health and CMV-seronegative. Both conserved end residues are part of each CDR3. A D gene is named only where the DNA matches it firmly. Only part of the rows carry a size: once, few, many, or a class if the clone is expanded.

CDR3: CASSLGRSGANVLTF
DNA: TGTGCCAGCAGCCTAGGGAGATCTGGGGCCAACGTCCTGACTTTC
size: -
J: TRBJ2-6
V: TRBV11-2
D: -
length: 15

CDR3: CASTLAGGRNTGELFF
DNA: TGTGCCAGTACCCTAGCGGGGGGGAGAAACACCGGGGAGCTGTTTTTT
size: -
J: TRBJ2-2
V: TRBV2
D: TRBD2
length: 16

CDR3: CSVSGLQTVYEQYF
DNA: TGCAGCGTCTCGGGACTTCAGACAGTCTACGAGCAGTACTTC
size: -
J: TRBJ2-7
V: TRBV29-1
D: -
length: 14

CDR3: CASSLFGSFPGNIPARNEKLFF
DNA: TGTGCCAGCAGCTTATTTGGGAGCTTCCCGGGGAACATCCCGGCCCGTAATGAAAAACTGTTTTTT
size: -
J: TRBJ1-4
V: TRBV7-3
D: -
length: 22

CDR3: CASSVGSRGLEGYTF
DNA: TGTGCCAGCAGCGTAGGGTCCAGGGGGCTGGAGGGCTACACCTTC
size: -
J: TRBJ1-2
V: TRBV9
D: TRBD1
length: 15

CDR3: CASSQVGEYSYEQYF
DNA: TGTGCCAGCAGCCAAGTCGGAGAGTACTCCTACGAGCAGTACTTC
size: -
J: TRBJ2-7
V: TRBV4-2
D: -
length: 15

CDR3: CASSQVAGGPSSTDTQYF
DNA: TGCGCCAGCAGCCAAGTGGCGGGAGGGCCTTCTAGCACAGATACGCAGTATTTT
size: -
J: TRBJ2-3
V: TRBV4-1
D: TRBD2
length: 18

CDR3: CASSRGLDTQYF
DNA: TGCGCCAGCAGCCGGGGTTTAGATACGCAGTATTTT
size: -
J: TRBJ2-3
V: TRBV5-1
D: -
length: 12

CDR3: CASSLFGRSYEQYF
DNA: TGTGCCAGCAGCTTGTTTGGCAGATCCTACGAGCAGTACTTC
size: -
J: TRBJ2-7
V: TRBV5-6
D: -
length: 14

CDR3: CASSIGTANSPLHF
DNA: TGTGCCAGCAGCATCGGGACAGCGAATTCACCCCTCCACTTT
size: -
J: TRBJ1-6
V: TRBV7-9
D: TRBD1
length: 14

CDR3: CASSRGGLTEAFF
DNA: TGTGCCAGCAGCCGCGGGGGGCTTACTGAAGCTTTCTTT
size: -
J: TRBJ1-1
V: TRBV16
D: -
length: 13

CDR3: CASSFTFGENTEAFF
DNA: TGTGCCAGCAGTTTCACCTTCGGGGAGAACACTGAAGCTTTCTTT
size: -
J: TRBJ1-1
V: TRBV6-5
D: -
length: 15

CDR3: CASSVFGSESYEQYF
DNA: TGTGCCAGCAGCGTCTTCGGGAGTGAAAGTTACGAGCAGTACTTC
size: -
J: TRBJ2-7
V: TRBV9
D: -
length: 15

CDR3: CASSEEEGTYGYTF
DNA: TGTGCCAGCAGTGAAGAGGAGGGCACCTATGGCTACACCTTC
size: -
J: TRBJ1-2
V: TRBV2
D: -
length: 14

CDR3: CANSPDTTSTDTQYF
DNA: TGTGCCAACAGCCCGGACACCACTAGCACAGATACGCAGTATTTT
size: -
J: TRBJ2-3
V: TRBV2
D: -
length: 15

CDR3: CASSSRGTGEVEQYF
DNA: TGTGCCAGCAGCTCCCGTGGGACAGGGGAGGTCGAGCAGTACTTC
size: -
J: TRBJ2-7
V: TRBV9
D: TRBD1
length: 15

CDR3: CASSPPGLAGVQPQHF
DNA: TGTGCCAGCAGTCCCCCCGGACTGGCGGGGGTCCAGCCCCAGCATTTT
size: -
J: TRBJ1-5
V: TRBV27
D: -
length: 16

CDR3: CASSYWQGFSYGYTF
DNA: TGTGCCAGCAGTTACTGGCAGGGCTTTTCCTATGGCTACACCTTC
size: -
J: TRBJ1-2
V: TRBV6-5
D: -
length: 15

CDR3: CASSQGTIVDAQTQYF
DNA: TGCGCCAGCAGCCAGGGTACTATTGTAGACGCCCAGACCCAGTACTTC
size: -
J: TRBJ2-5
V: TRBV4-1
D: -
length: 16

CDR3: CASSLIRIGEIYGYTF
DNA: TGTGCCAGCAGCTTAATTCGAATCGGGGAAATCTATGGCTACACCTTC
size: -
J: TRBJ1-2
V: TRBV7-2
D: -
length: 16

CDR3: CASSPWDRAHEQYF
DNA: TGTGCCAGCAGCCCTTGGGACAGGGCTCACGAGCAGTACTTC
size: -
J: TRBJ2-7
V: TRBV9
D: TRBD1
length: 14

CDR3: CASSLGLAPQETQYF
DNA: TGTGCCAGCAGCTTAGGTCTAGCTCCCCAAGAGACCCAGTACTTC
size: -
J: TRBJ2-5
V: TRBV7-8
D: -
length: 15

CDR3: CAVDGRGGYNEQFF
DNA: TGTGCCGTCGACGGGCGGGGGGGCTACAATGAGCAGTTCTTC
size: -
J: TRBJ2-1
V: TRBV2
D: TRBD2
length: 14

CDR3: CASSQGTIAGDEQFF
DNA: TGTGCCAGCAGCCAAGGCACCATCGCAGGGGATGAGCAGTTCTTC
size: once
J: TRBJ2-1
V: TRBV14
D: -
length: 15

CDR3: CASSFGLAGVRETQYF
DNA: TGTGCCAGCAGCTTCGGACTAGCGGGAGTTCGCGAGACCCAGTACTTC
size: -
J: TRBJ2-5
V: TRBV5-6
D: TRBD2
length: 16

CDR3: CSSSLGGGEETQYF
DNA: TGTTCCAGCAGCTTAGGCGGAGGGGAAGAGACCCAGTACTTC
size: -
J: TRBJ2-5
V: TRBV7-9
D: -
length: 14

CDR3: CSVEYTSRGLYNEQFF
DNA: TGCAGCGTTGAATATACGTCTAGGGGACTCTACAATGAGCAGTTCTTC
size: -
J: TRBJ2-1
V: TRBV29-1
D: -
length: 16

CDR3: CASGLDPRVADTQYF
DNA: TGTGCTAGTGGTTTGGACCCGAGGGTCGCAGATACGCAGTATTTT
size: -
J: TRBJ2-3
V: TRBV12-5
D: -
length: 15

CDR3: CASGYRLGGSYEQYF
DNA: TGTGCTAGTGGTTACCGACTAGGAGGGTCCTACGAGCAGTACTTC
size: -
J: TRBJ2-7
V: TRBV12-5
D: -
length: 15

CDR3: CASTWVAGGTDTQYF
DNA: TGTGCCAGCACTTGGGTAGCTGGGGGGACAGATACGCAGTATTTT
size: -
J: TRBJ2-3
V: TRBV2
D: -
length: 15

CDR3: CASTEGQGNEKLFF
DNA: TGTGCCAGTACGGAGGGACAGGGCAATGAAAAACTGTTTTTT
size: -
J: TRBJ1-4
V: TRBV19
D: TRBD1
length: 14

CDR3: CAISGPTRRMAQYF
DNA: TGTGCCATCAGCGGGCCGACTAGACGGATGGCGCAGTATTTT
size: few
J: TRBJ2-3
V: TRBV10-3
D: -
length: 14

CDR3: CASSSPSRGYNEQFF
DNA: TGTGCCAGCAGTTCCCCCTCGCGGGGCTACAATGAGCAGTTCTTC
size: once
J: TRBJ2-1
V: TRBV6-6
D: -
length: 15

CDR3: CASSLLDLGIAQPQETQYF
DNA: TGTGCCAGCAGCTTATTAGACCTAGGTATAGCGCAGCCCCAAGAGACCCAGTACTTC
size: once
J: TRBJ2-5
V: TRBV7-2
D: -
length: 19

CDR3: CASSQSLALSLNEQFF
DNA: TGCGCCAGCAGCCAATCACTAGCGCTGTCGTTGAATGAGCAGTTCTTC
size: -
J: TRBJ2-1
V: TRBV4-1
D: TRBD2
length: 16

CDR3: CASSRDSPSTDTQYF
DNA: TGTGCCAGCAGCCGGGACAGTCCTAGCACAGATACGCAGTATTTT
size: -
J: TRBJ2-3
V: TRBV7-2
D: TRBD1
length: 15

CDR3: CASSPRGIIVGAFF
DNA: TGTGCCAGCAGCCCCCGGGGGATAATAGTGGGAGCTTTCTTT
size: -
J: TRBJ1-1
V: TRBV7-9
D: -
length: 14

CDR3: CASSYLATNEKLFF
DNA: TGTGCCAGCAGTTATCTAGCAACTAATGAAAAACTGTTTTTT
size: -
J: TRBJ1-4
V: TRBV5-6
D: -
length: 14

CDR3: CASSYAGGRGGLGYTF
DNA: TGTGCCAGCAGCTACGCGGGGGGCAGGGGAGGGCTAGGCTACACCTTC
size: -
J: TRBJ1-2
V: TRBV7-8
D: -
length: 16

CDR3: CASSLYHVDNTDTQYF
DNA: TGTGCCAGCAGCTTATATCACGTGGACAACACAGATACGCAGTATTTT
size: few
J: TRBJ2-3
V: TRBV7-9
D: -
length: 16

CDR3: CASSRVRDTQYF
DNA: TGTGCCAGCAGTCGGGTGAGGGATACGCAGTATTTT
size: -
J: TRBJ2-3
V: TRBV25-1
D: -
length: 12

CDR3: CASSPRSDRSTEAFF
DNA: TGTGCCAGCTCACCACGCTCAGACAGGAGTACTGAAGCTTTCTTT
size: -
J: TRBJ1-1
V: TRBV18
D: -
length: 15

CDR3: CASSLGAGGLTEAFF
DNA: TGTGCCAGCAGCTTAGGTGCAGGGGGCCTCACTGAAGCTTTCTTT
size: -
J: TRBJ1-1
V: TRBV11-2
D: TRBD1
length: 15

CDR3: CAWSTRDRPFTTYGYTF
DNA: TGTGCCTGGAGTACTAGGGACAGACCTTTTACGACCTATGGCTACACCTTC
size: -
J: TRBJ1-2
V: TRBV30
D: TRBD1
length: 17

CDR3: CSAGGGVDGYTF
DNA: TGCAGCGCGGGGGGGGGTGTCGATGGCTACACCTTC
size: -
J: TRBJ1-2
V: TRBV29-1
D: -
length: 12

CDR3: CSGERTGSGNTEAFF
DNA: TGCAGCGGGGAGAGGACAGGGAGCGGGAACACTGAAGCTTTCTTT
size: -
J: TRBJ1-1
V: TRBV29-1
D: TRBD1
length: 15

CDR3: CASSLGSLAGGSKNIQYF
DNA: TGTGCCAGCAGTTTAGGGTCCCTAGCGGGGGGATCCAAAAACATTCAGTACTTC
size: -
J: TRBJ2-4
V: TRBV13
D: TRBD2
length: 18

CDR3: CASSPGGGYEQYF
DNA: TGTGCCAGCAGCCCAGGGGGTGGGTACGAGCAGTACTTC
size: few
J: TRBJ2-7
V: TRBV28
D: TRBD1
length: 13

CDR3: CASSPSGRTDTQYF
DNA: TGTGCCAGCAGCCCTAGCGGGAGAACAGATACGCAGTATTTT
size: once
J: TRBJ2-3
V: TRBV7-9
D: TRBD2
length: 14

CDR3: CASSRNRGVRTEAFF
DNA: TGTGCCAGCAGCCGTAACAGGGGGGTAAGAACTGAAGCTTTCTTT
size: -
J: TRBJ1-1
V: TRBV6-1
D: TRBD1
length: 15